The source of this T cell receptor beta chain is a study of shared clonotypes between healthy human individuals. Libraries were prepared by immunoSEQ multiplex PCR; TCRdb keeps only in-frame clonotypes and omits some of them. Of about 330,000 clones listed, roughly 84% are singletons. The CDR3 runs to 13 residues. CDR1 and CDR2 (germline): SEHNR, FQNEAQ (reference sequence). V gave up 5 bases and J gave up 3 bases, with 11 bases separating them. The receptor comes from a man younger than 35 in good health. The sequenced sample was memory CD8+ T cells sorted from blood. Specified subset: CD45RO+ cells pooled with CCR7-negative TemRA cells. The chain carries TRBV7-9 and TRBJ2-7; D gene uncertain. This CDR3 reads CASSPHPLYEQYF. The CDR3 bases are TGTGCCAGCAGCCCACACCCCCTCTACGAGCAGTACTTC.